Listed below are T cell receptor beta chains from one sample, sequenced in a study of T cells in Graves' hyperthyroidism and ophthalmopathy. One entry per CDR3 protein, called by TCRdb with MiXCR from the multiplex PCR reads. The data contain 610,000 or so distinct CDR3 sequences, around 45% of them singletons. Sequences were obtained from peripheral blood or thyroid tissue (not recorded which). These receptors were taken from a young woman with Graves' hyperthyroidism. The CDR3 runs from the conserved cysteine through the conserved F or W. D genes are given only for firm matches. Rows give clone size only sometimes, using once, few, many, or a class for an expanded clone.

j_call	d_call	v_call	clone_size	cdr3_nt	cdr3_aa
TRBJ2-7	-	TRBV20-1	many	TGCAGTGCTAGAGATCTTAGACTGTCCTACGAGCAGTACTTC	CSARDLRLSYEQYF
TRBJ2-3	TRBD2	TRBV7-9	-	TGTGCCAGCAGCTCCCTCCGCGGGAGAACAGATACGCAGTATTTT	CASSSLRGRTDTQYF
TRBJ2-2	TRBD2	TRBV9	-	TGTGCCAGCAGCGTAGGGGGGAGCGGGAGTGGAACCGGGGAGCTGTTTTTT	CASSVGGSGSGTGELFF
TRBJ1-4	-	TRBV6-4	-	TGTGCCAGCAGTGAATCCGGACAAAAGCTGTTTTTT	CASSESGQKLFF
TRBJ1-4	-	TRBV20-1	once	TGCAGTGCTAGTCCGGGACTAGCGAGCACAGGTGGTGTGTTTTTT	CSASPGLASTGGVFF
TRBJ2-7	-	TRBV10-3	-	TGTGCCATCAGTGCGGTAGGGAACACCTACGAGCAGTACTTC	CAISAVGNTYEQYF
TRBJ1-6	-	TRBV5-5	-	TGTGCCAGCAGCCAACGGGGCCATAATTCACCCCTCCACTTT	CASSQRGHNSPLHF
TRBJ2-7	-	TRBV25-1	many	TGTGCCAGCAGTGAATATCTCCTCCCCACCGGGTACGAGCAGTACTTC	CASSEYLLPTGYEQYF
TRBJ1-5	TRBD1	TRBV12-3/TRBV12-4	-	TGTGCCAGCAGTTTTGGGGGACAGGGACGAGAGACCCAGCATTTT	CASSFGGQGRETQHF
TRBJ2-3	TRBD1	TRBV10-3	-	TGTGCCATCAGCCCAGACAGGGGTCTACCCCCGGGCACAGATACGCAGTATTTT	CAISPDRGLPPGTDTQYF
TRBJ1-5	-	TRBV6-6	-	TGTGCCAGCAGTGCTAGGGGTCCCCAAGGTCAGCCCCAGCATTTT	CASSARGPQGQPQHF
TRBJ1-2	-	TRBV5-1	many	TGCGCCAGCAGCTTGGTACCATACCAATACTATGGCTACACCTTC	CASSLVPYQYYGYTF
TRBJ1-1	TRBD1	TRBV7-9	few	TGTGCCAGCAGCTTAGTAGGGTCAGACAGGGACACTGAAGCTTTCTTT	CASSLVGSDRDTEAFF
TRBJ2-7	-	TRBV29-1	few	TGCAGCGTTGGGGCGGGTCGCGAGCAGTACTTC	CSVGAGREQYF
TRBJ2-1	TRBD2	TRBV2	few	TGTGCCAGCAGTAAGACTAGCGGGAGTCTATATGAGCAGTTCTTC	CASSKTSGSLYEQFF
TRBJ1-1	-	TRBV2	many	TGTGCCAGCAGTGAAGCGCAGGGCAGGGAGGGGGACGCTGAAGCTTTCTTT	CASSEAQGREGDAEAFF
TRBJ1-5	-	TRBV19	many	TGTGCCAGTACCACCACAAATCAGCCCCAGCATTTT	CASTTTNQPQHF
TRBJ1-2	-	TRBV11-3	many	TGTGCCAGCAGTCTCGGCGGGGGGAAGTATGGCTACACCTTC	CASSLGGGKYGYTF
TRBJ2-1	TRBD2	TRBV6-5	-	TGTGCCATCAGCCCCTCCGGTCTAGCGGGAACACACGGTTCCTACAATGAGCAGTTCTTC	CAISPSGLAGTHGSYNEQFF
TRBJ2-2	TRBD2	TRBV12-3/TRBV12-4	few	TGTGCCAGCTCACTCATAGCGGGCCTAAACACCGGGGAGCTGTTTTTT	CASSLIAGLNTGELFF
TRBJ1-3	-	TRBV6-6	once	TGTGCCAGCAGTTACAGGGGCATTGCGGACACCATATATTTT	CASSYRGIADTIYF
TRBJ2-1	TRBD1	TRBV5-1	-	TGTGCCAGCAGCGCGTGGACAGGGGCAGGGTACAATGAGCAGTTCTTC	CASSAWTGAGYNEQFF
TRBJ2-1	TRBD2	TRBV29-1	few	TGCAGCGTCGATAGGGCGGGAGTCTACAATGAGCAGTTCTTC	CSVDRAGVYNEQFF
TRBJ2-7	-	TRBV4-1	many	TGCGCCAGCAGCCAAAGATTCACTGAGACGTACGAGCAGTACTTC	CASSQRFTETYEQYF
TRBJ2-7	TRBD1	TRBV20-1	many	TGCAGTGCTAGAGCCGACAGGGGGGGATACGAGCAGTACTTC	CSARADRGGYEQYF
TRBJ2-7	TRBD2	TRBV10-3	many	TGTGCCATCAGTGAGCTAGCGGGAGACTACGAGCAGTACTTC	CAISELAGDYEQYF
TRBJ2-2	-	TRBV20-1	-	TGCAGTGCCCCCAAGGCGGGCGGGGAGCTGTTTTTT	CSAPKAGGELFF
TRBJ1-4	TRBD1	TRBV7-3	-	TGTGCCAGCAGTTCTTTTGTGGGTGGGACAGGGAACGAAAAACTGTTTTTT	CASSSFVGGTGNEKLFF
TRBJ2-2	-	TRBV19	many	TGTGCCAGTTCGACTTTTAACACCGGGGAGCTGTTTTTT	CASSTFNTGELFF
TRBJ2-1	-	TRBV9	many	TGTGCCAGCACCCAAGAGGACCCCGAGCAGTTCTTC	CASTQEDPEQFF
TRBJ2-2	-	TRBV5-1	many	TGCGCCAGCAGCTTTCGAAGGGTGACGTTCTCCACCGGGGAGCTGTTTTTT	CASSFRRVTFSTGELFF
TRBJ2-7	TRBD1	TRBV5-8	-	TGTGCCAGCAGCCTTTGGCCCAGGGGGAAGCCCTACGAGCAGTACTTC	CASSLWPRGKPYEQYF
TRBJ2-5	-	TRBV5-1	medium-sized	TGTGCCAGCAGCTTAGCAGGAGAGACCCAGTACTTC	CASSLAGETQYF
TRBJ1-2	TRBD1	TRBV29-1	-	TGCAGCGCGATACAGGGGCGATCTGGAAACACCTTC	CSAIQGRSGNTF
TRBJ2-7	-	TRBV29-1	many	TGCAGCGTTGGGGTGGGGGCGACTAGAGAGCAGTACTTC	CSVGVGATREQYF
TRBJ2-3	-	TRBV6-5	-	TGTGCCAGCAGTTACTCCCAACCTACGCATACGCAGTATTTT	CASSYSQPTHTQYF
TRBJ2-7	-	TRBV19	many	TGTGCCAGCCGCGGACAGAACTCCTACGAGCAGTACTTC	CASRGQNSYEQYF
TRBJ1-6	-	TRBV15	-	TGTGCCACCAGCCACCGGTCAGTGACCTCACCCCTCCACTTT	CATSHRSVTSPLHF
TRBJ2-7	TRBD1	TRBV6-1	-	TGTGCCAGCTCACCGGGGGACAGGGGGTACAATGAGCAGTACTTC	CASSPGDRGYNEQYF
TRBJ2-3	TRBD1	TRBV20-1	few	TGCAGTGGGACAGGGGAATCATATACGCAGTATTTT	CSGTGESYTQYF